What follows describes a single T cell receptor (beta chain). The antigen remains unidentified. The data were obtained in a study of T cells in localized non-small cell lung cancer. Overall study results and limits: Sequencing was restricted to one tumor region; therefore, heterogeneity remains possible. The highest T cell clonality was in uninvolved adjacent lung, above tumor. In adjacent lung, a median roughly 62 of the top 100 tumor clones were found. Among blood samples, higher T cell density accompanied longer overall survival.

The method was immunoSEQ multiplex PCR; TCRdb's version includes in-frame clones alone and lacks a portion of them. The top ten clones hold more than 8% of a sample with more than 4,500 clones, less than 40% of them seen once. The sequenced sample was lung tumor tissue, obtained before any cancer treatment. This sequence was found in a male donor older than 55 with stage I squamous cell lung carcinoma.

CDR3 sequence reads: CASSGQAYRNSPLHF. CDR3 DNA: TGTGCCAGCAGTGGACAGGCGTACCGTAATTCACCCCTCCACTTT. This chain connects TRBV9 to TRBJ1-6; 7 positions agree with TRBD1. There are 15 residues in the CDR3. V trimming: 5 bases; J trimming: 6 bases; junction bases outside the gene matches: 8. The germline gives CDR1 SGDLS, CDR2 YYNGEE.